What follows are 27 T cell receptor beta chains derived from one specimen sequenced in a study of blood T cell repertoires in COVID-19. The assay was immunoSEQ multiplex PCR, and TCRdb's table has in-frame clones only and misses some. The sample holds 300,000 to 350,000 clones, 90% seen once. The sequencing input was PBMCs or T cells enriched from blood (not recorded which). These receptors came from a woman younger than 45 who had been exposed to COVID-19.

This chain connects TRBV4-3 to TRBJ2-1; D remains unclear. Germline loops: CDR1 LGHNA, CDR2 YSLEER. The V end was cut by 2 bases, the J end by 6 bases, with 11 bases between. This CDR3 contains 14 residues. The DNA for the CDR3 is TGCGCCAGCAGCCAAAAGATCGGTTTCAATGAGCAGTTCTTC. As protein: CASSQKIGFNEQFF.

The chain links TRBV20-1 to TRBJ1-2; possibly TRBD1 for D (5 bases). Trimming removed 1 base at V and 7 bases at J, with 7 bases between. Germline CDR1 DFQATT, CDR2 SNEGSKA (reference sequence). The CDR3 totals 11 residues. CDR3 bases: TGCAGTGCTAGAGCAGGGTTTGGCTACACCTTC. It specifies CSARAGFGYTF.

V and J are TRBV6-2 or TRBV6-3 and TRBJ1-5; a weak D match, TRBD1 (5 bases). CDR1 is MNHEY, CDR2 SVGEGT, per germline. V dropped 5 bases and J dropped 6 bases, with 20 bases sitting between them. CDR3 length equals 16 residues. The CDR3 DNA is TGTGCCAGCAGTAGCCCCCGACGGGGGGTCGGTCAGCCCCAGCATTTT. It yields the protein CASSSPRRGVGQPQHF.

The chain uses TRBV4-2 and TRBJ2-3, with 9 bases identical to TRBD2. The CDR3 runs to 15 residues. Germline V gene lookup returns CDR1 LGHNA and CDR2 YNFKEQ. V was pared by 5 bases and J by 1 base, with 4 bases of the junction left unmatched. Here the CDR3 reads CASSTRTSGTDTQYF. DNA for the CDR3: TGTGCCAGCAGCACCCGGACTAGCGGCACAGATACGCAGTATTTT.

The gene calls are TRBV5-1 and TRBJ2-3; 13 bases are shared with TRBD2. Germline V CDR1 and CDR2: SGHRS, YFSETQ. This CDR3 has 19 amino acids. The V segment lost 4 bases and the J segment 3 bases; nucleotides outside the gene matches: 14. CDR3 residues: CASSLRTSGGYQSTDTQYF. CDR3 DNA sequence: TGCGCCAGCAGCCTCCGGACTAGCGGGGGATACCAAAGTACAGATACGCAGTATTTT.

The CDR3 loop is CAWNLLSSGNTIYF. As DNA, the CDR3 is TGTGCCTGGAATCTCTTGAGCTCTGGAAACACCATATATTTT. This sequence joins TRBV30 and TRBJ1-3; D not certain. Germline lookup yields CDR1 GTSNPN and CDR2 SVGIG (reference sequence). V shed 4 bases and J shed 0 bases, with 10 bases lying between them. This CDR3 comprises 14 residues.

CDR3 region: CASSRAGGWTDTQYF. In DNA, the CDR3 is TGTGCCAGCAGCAGAGCCGGCGGGTGGACAGATACGCAGTATTTT. The chain recombines TRBV3-1 (or the pseudogene TRBV3-2) with TRBJ2-3; weak D call: TRBD2 (5 bases). Deletions cut 5 bases from V and 3 bases from J, with 15 bases between. The CDR3 runs to 15 residues. The germline V gene encodes CDR1 LGHDT and CDR2 YNNKEL (reference sequence).

This chain uses TRBV9 with TRBJ1-1; a possible D gene is TRBD1 (6 bases). CDR3 length equals 15 residues. Germline V gene lookup returns CDR1 SGDLS and CDR2 YYNGEE. Trimming shortened V by 0 bases and J by 5 bases, and 14 bases separated the two germline ends. The CDR3 DNA reads as TGTGCCAGCAGCGTAGCTGGGGGGGCGCGGACTGAAGCTTTCTTT. It translates to CASSVAGGARTEAFF.

The rearrangement links TRBV6-5 to TRBJ1-2, with a possible D match to TRBD1 (5 bases). V was pared by 6 bases and J by 9 bases, with 11 bases between. Germline CDR1 MNHEY, CDR2 SVGAGI. The CDR3 is made up of 11 amino acids. The CDR3 loop reads CASSDSSRYTF. Written as DNA, the CDR3 is TGTGCCAGCAGCGACAGTTCCCGCTACACCTTC.

The rearrangement joins TRBV7-2 to TRBJ1-1; 8 bases match TRBD1. This CDR3 has 14 amino acids. V shed 4 bases and J 6 bases; nucleotides not matched to a gene: 7. Germline CDR1 SGHTA, CDR2 FQGNSA. Here the CDR3 reads CASSSQGAIPEAFF. CDR3 in DNA: TGTGCCAGCAGCTCCCAGGGGGCGATCCCTGAAGCTTTCTTT.

The chain recombines TRBV19 with TRBJ1-2, with D possibly TRBD1 on 5 matching bases. V shed 2 bases and J shed 6 bases, with 10 bases lying between them. CDR3 length: 13 residues. Germline CDR1 and CDR2: LNHDA and SQIVND (reference sequence). The CDR3 is CASSILGGHGYTF. In DNA form, the CDR3 reads TGTGCCAGTAGTATACTCGGGGGACATGGCTACACCTTC.

CDR3 in amino acids: CSASFPYEQYF. In DNA form, the CDR3 reads TGCAGTGCTAGCTTCCCCTACGAGCAGTACTTC. The V gene is TRBV20-1, the J gene TRBJ2-7; D remains ambiguous. This CDR3 contains 11 residues. Germline CDR1 DFQATT, CDR2 SNEGSKA (reference sequence). Trimming took off 3 bases at V and 2 bases at J, with 5 bases between the two ends.

The chain recombines TRBV5-4 with TRBJ2-7; 9 bases are a match to TRBD1. This CDR3 is 15 amino acids long. Germline-derived CDR1 and CDR2 are SGHNT and YYREEE (reference sequence). With V trimmed by 4 bases and J by 7 bases, 12 bases remained unmatched. For the CDR3, the DNA is TGTGCCAGCAGCACCAACCGGGACAGGGCGAAGGAGCAGTACTTC. Protein: CASSTNRDRAKEQYF.

V usage is TRBV5-4 and J usage is TRBJ1-1; D is ambiguous. The ends were cut back, 1 base at V and 0 bases at J, with 7 bases in the middle. The germline V gene has CDR1 SGHNT and CDR2 YYREEE (reference sequence). This CDR3 contains 14 residues. In DNA form, the CDR3 reads TGTGCCAGCAGCTTGCGTGCTATGAACACTGAAGCTTTCTTT. Amino acids: CASSLRAMNTEAFF.

The V and J genes are TRBV7-8 and TRBJ2-7; 7 nucleotides align to TRBD1. CDR1 is SGHVS, CDR2 FQNEAQ, per germline. This CDR3 is 13 amino acids long. Losses at the gene ends were 5 bases for V and 6 bases for J; bases not matched to a gene: 7. CDR3 protein: CASSPDRVREQYF. DNA for the CDR3: TGTGCCAGCAGCCCCGACAGGGTCCGCGAGCAGTACTTC.

This rearrangement joins TRBV11-2 to TRBJ2-1; a weak D match, TRBD2 (7 bases). V lost 1 base and J 8 bases, leaving 21 bases between the germline ends. Looked up from germline, CDR1 is SGHAT and CDR2 is FQNNGV. The CDR3 runs to 17 residues. The CDR3 protein is CASSLAPTGGLGYEQFF. Here the CDR3 DNA reads TGTGCCAGCAGCTTAGCGCCAACGGGGGGCCTCGGGTATGAGCAGTTCTTC.

V and J are TRBV9 and TRBJ1-1; no clear D gene. This CDR3 has 13 amino acids. Trimming took off 3 bases at V and 8 bases at J, with 14 bases between the two ends. CDR1 and CDR2 (germline): SGDLS, YYNGEE. The CDR3 nucleotides are TGTGCCAGCAGCGGAGGCCGCGAGAGGGAAGCTTTCTTT. Protein product: CASSGGREREAFF.

The V and J genes are TRBV5-1 and TRBJ2-3; 8 nucleotides match TRBD2. With 0 bases clipped from V and 0 bases from J, the junction kept 3 bases outside the gene matches. CDR3 length equals 16 residues. Looked up from germline, CDR1 is SGHRS and CDR2 is YFSETQ. The CDR3 spells CASSLAERGSTDTQYF. DNA for the CDR3: TGCGCCAGCAGCTTGGCCGAGCGGGGGAGCACAGATACGCAGTATTTT.

V gene TRBV19 combines with J gene TRBJ2-4; maybe TRBD1 (5 bases). V lost 1 base and J 0 bases, leaving 13 bases between the germline ends. The CDR3 has 17 amino acids. CDR1 is LNHDA, CDR2 SQIVND, per germline (reference sequence). CDR3 protein: CASSIVEPGLAKNIQYF. In DNA, the CDR3 is TGTGCCAGTAGTATAGTAGAGCCAGGGCTAGCCAAAAACATTCAGTACTTC.

This chain links TRBV5-8 with TRBJ1-2, with 8 bases matching TRBD1. V lost 0 bases, J lost 4 bases, and 5 bases stayed unmatched. The germline CDR1 and CDR2 sequences are SGHTS and YDEGEE. The CDR3 length is 15 residues. CDR3 in DNA: TGTGCCAGCAGCTTGGACCAGGGGGCCATCTATGGCTACACCTTC. It yields the protein CASSLDQGAIYGYTF.

This sequence joins TRBV2 and TRBJ2-3, with TRBD2 identical over 9 bases. Germline V CDR1 and CDR2: SNHLY, FYNNEI. Trimming at V came to 4 bases and at J to 5 bases, leaving 4 bases not matched to a gene. This CDR3 is 14 amino acids long. Here the CDR3 reads CASSAGLAQDTQYF. The CDR3 DNA follows: TGTGCCAGCAGTGCTGGACTAGCGCAAGATACGCAGTATTTT.

The J gene is TRBJ2-2, the V gene TRBV7-3; TRBD1 matches 7 bases. With 2 bases clipped from V and 3 bases from J, the junction kept 12 bases outside the gene matches. Germline V gives CDR1 SGHTA, CDR2 FQGTGA. This CDR3 region has 18 residues. In nucleotides, the CDR3 is TGTGCCAGCAGCTTACATCGACAGGGTTTTATTGACACCGGGGAGCTGTTTTTT. It translates to CASSLHRQGFIDTGELFF. Based on the CDR3 plus reference TRBV7-3 and TRBJ2-2, the full variable domain is GAGVSQTPSNKVTEKGKYVELRCDPISGHTALYWYRQSLGQGPEFLIYFQGTGAADDSGLPNDRFFAVRPEGSVSTLKIQRTERGDSAVYLCASSLHRQGFIDTGELFFGEGSRLTVL.

This chain joins TRBV29-1 and TRBJ1-1; 8 bases line up with TRBD1. Germline V gene lookup returns CDR1 SQVTM and CDR2 ANQGSEA. The CDR3 sequence is 14 residues long. Trimming took 0 bases from V and 3 from J; bases not matched to a gene: 3. The chain's CDR3 is CSVEEGTGYTEAFF. Here the CDR3 DNA reads TGCAGCGTTGAAGAAGGGACAGGCTACACTGAAGCTTTCTTT.

The chain has TRBV18 and TRBJ1-1; TRBD1 aligns across 8 bases. The CDR3 has 13 residues. Germline V gene data show CDR1 as KGHSH and CDR2 as LQKENI. V trimming: 5 bases; J trimming: 5 bases; junction bases outside the gene matches: 4. For the CDR3, the DNA is TGTGCCAGCTCATACAGGGGGGGTACTGAAGCTTTCTTT. Translation gives CASSYRGGTEAFF. Based on the CDR3 plus reference TRBV18 and TRBJ1-1, the full variable domain is NAGVMQNPRHLVRRRGQEARLRCSPMKGHSHVYWYRQLPEEGLKFMVYLQKENIIDESGMPKERFSAEFPKEGPSILRIQQVVRGDSAAYFCASSYRGGTEAFFGQGTRLTVV.

The V gene is TRBV13, the J gene TRBJ1-3; 7 bases map to TRBD1. With 4 bases clipped from V and 0 bases from J, the junction kept 6 bases outside the gene matches. The CDR3 contains 16 residues. Germline CDR1 reads PRHDT; CDR2 reads FYEKMQ (reference sequence). CDR3 in amino acids: CASSYRDRGSGNTIYF. DNA of the CDR3: TGTGCCAGCAGCTACCGGGACAGAGGCTCTGGAAACACCATATATTTT. Full variable domain (rest looked up from reference TRBV13 and TRBJ1-3): AAGVIQSPRHLIKEKRETATLKCYPIPRHDTVYWYQQGPGQDPQFLISFYEKMQSDKGSIPDRFSAQQFSDYHSELNMSSLELGDSALYFCASSYRDRGSGNTIYFGEGSWLTVV.

The chain has TRBV15 and TRBJ1-5; no clear D. V gave up 0 bases and J gave up 5 bases, with 5 bases separating them. Germline-derived CDR1 and CDR2 are LNHNV and YYDKDF (reference sequence). The CDR3 consists of 13 residues. CDR3 bases: TGTGCCACCAGCAGAGATATTTATCAGCCCCAGCATTTT. Translating it yields CATSRDIYQPQHF.

This chain uses TRBV7-2 with TRBJ2-3; tentatively, D is TRBD1 (6 bases). CDR3 length: 18 amino acids. Trimming shortened V by 5 bases and J by 3 bases, and 24 bases separated the two germline ends. Germline V lookup: CDR1 SGHTA, CDR2 FQGNSA. The CDR3, as DNA: TGTGCCAGCAGCCCTGTGGCAGGGACATTAAGGAAAACAGATACGCAGTATTTT. It specifies CASSPVAGTLRKTDTQYF.